This TCR beta chain was captured in a study of T cells after posttransplantation cyclophosphamide. Overall study results and limits: Blood and skin or GI T cell repertoires showed limited TRB overlap. Recipient CMV seropositivity and CMV reactivation strongly tracked TRB clonality. Donor CD8+ memory clones often dominated recipient blood repertoires at later times.

Profiled with immunoSEQ multiplex PCR; TCRdb holds only in-frame clones, not every one. The sample holds tens of thousands of clones, around nine tenths seen once. The ends were cut back, 4 bases at V and 4 bases at J, with 23 bases in the middle. Germline CDR1 reads SGHDT; CDR2 reads YYEEEE. The CDR3 is 18 amino acids. Remarks on this clone: Antigen: not known.

The sample was PBMCs. The receptor was isolated from a woman aged 35 to 49 with a blood cancer, CMV-positive, and with a related stem cell donor. The chain uses TRBV5-6 and TRBJ1-4; maybe TRBD1 (6 bases). Here the CDR3 DNA reads TGTGCCAGCAGCCGGGACAAGGGAAGGTTGATTAGTAATGAAAAACTGTTTTTT. This codes for CASSRDKGRLISNEKLFF.